The rows below give T cell receptor beta chains drawn from one sample of a study of blood T cell repertoires in COVID-19. Sequencing was performed with immunoSEQ multiplex PCR; in TCRdb, only in-frame clones are kept and a portion is missing. In the table there are hundreds of thousands of clones, around 86% of which are singletons. Material for sequencing was PBMCs or T cells enriched from blood (not recorded which). The receptor set was obtained from a man aged 35-49 years who had recovered from COVID-19. Both conserved end residues are part of each CDR3.

J gene,V gene,CDR3 protein
TRBJ2-5,TRBV3-1/TRBV3-2,CASSQAGRGGRETQYF
TRBJ2-2,TRBV6-5,CASSYRGGSNTGELFF
TRBJ2-7,TRBV7-9,CASSIRGGQGLYEQYF
TRBJ2-7,TRBV7-6,CASSSRTGPSSYEQYF
TRBJ1-1,TRBV5-1,CASSTQANTEAFF
TRBJ1-5,TRBV19,CASSMGTSSNQPQHF
TRBJ2-7,TRBV2,CASTSGQGAYEQYF
TRBJ1-1,TRBV5-1,CASSRSGTANTEAFF
TRBJ2-7,TRBV3-1/TRBV3-2,CASSQTSGASYEQYF
TRBJ2-7,TRBV5-4,CASSRGLAGGTEQYF
TRBJ1-2,TRBV12-3/TRBV12-4,CASSRQGVGGYTF
TRBJ1-2,TRBV24-1,CATSDSQGGGYTF
TRBJ1-2,TRBV28,CASTRLNYGYTF
TRBJ2-5,TRBV21-1,CASSNRQGCQETQYF
TRBJ2-5,TRBV3-1/TRBV3-2,CASSSPQFAETQYF
TRBJ2-5,TRBV14,CASSQVRGYQETQYF
TRBJ2-7,TRBV11-2,CASSYRVLGGYEQYF
TRBJ2-7,TRBV7-3,CASSPSDSYEQYF
TRBJ2-3,TRBV10-2,CASSESKGAEDF
TRBJ2-3,TRBV3-1/TRBV3-2,CASSQDNQRGTDTQYF
TRBJ1-2,TRBV19,CASSTPERLSYTF
TRBJ2-2,TRBV3-1/TRBV3-2,CASSQGQNTGELFF
TRBJ2-2,TRBV6-5,CATTSGGANTGELFF